This T cell receptor (beta chain) was recovered during a study of tumor-infiltrating lymphocytes in oesophageal squamous cell carcinoma. The CDR3 is 15 amino acids. V lost 3 bases, J lost 1 base, and 11 bases lay in between. Per the germline V gene, CDR1 is WSHSY and CDR2 is SAAADI. TCRdb passed the PCR reads through MiXCR, listing each CDR3 protein once. Here the sample spans 10,000 to 15,000 distinct CDR3 sequences, about 54% being singletons. Sequencing used esophageal tumor tissue. The chain carries TRBV10-2 and TRBJ2-3, with TRBD2 as a possible D gene (5 bases). This clonotype was obtained from a female donor with esophageal squamous cell carcinoma. The DNA of the CDR3 is TGCGCCAGCAGTGAATCGGGGTCTCGCACAGATACGCAGTATTTT. This encodes CASSESGSRTDTQYF.